In its sample, the clone carrying this TCR beta chain was seen a few times. The target antigen is unknown. Trimming pared 1 base from V and 5 bases from J, leaving 9 bases between. The CDR3 length is 14 residues. CDR1 is SGHTA, CDR2 FQGNSA, per germline. This specimen comes from a study of T cell responses to AZD1222 COVID-19 vaccine. Study as a whole: Pooling was applied to second doses at about 4 or about 12 weeks. Study outcomes and limitations: No repertoire was sampled before or during the peak T cell response, only after it. Females made up more of the donors, who were largely white British, and clonal diversity may have come out too low.

Clones were read by immunoSEQ multiplex PCR, and TCRdb kept only the in-frame ones, dropping some. The sample has about 140,000 clones; just under 95% are singletons. This receptor was obtained from an adult in good health. The material sequenced was peripheral blood, taken on day 0 of AZD1222 vaccination. The chain joins TRBV7-2 to TRBJ1-3; D remains unclear. The CDR3 bases are TGTGCCAGCAGCTTAGTGGGCAGTCGAAACACCATATATTTT. Its translation is CASSLVGSRNTIYF.